The next 15 T cell receptor beta chains were all read from a single sample in a study of T cells in Graves' hyperthyroidism and ophthalmopathy. RNA transcripts yielded amplified TCR beta CDR3 regions. First-round RT-PCR targeting the TCR CDR3 was performed with the HTBI primer set. A single record per CDR3 protein comes from TCRdb applying MiXCR to the multiplex PCR reads. The sample has 700,000 to 950,000 distinct CDR3 sequences; roughly a third are singletons. Input material: blood. All receptors derive from a woman aged 40 to 55 with Graves' hyperthyroidism.

The J gene is TRBJ2-1, the V gene TRBV20-1; 7 nucleotides match TRBD1. Germline CDR1 DFQATT, CDR2 SNEGSKA (reference sequence). The V gene end was trimmed by 4 bases and the J gene end by 9 bases; junction bases not matched to a gene: 6. This CDR3 region has 12 residues. CDR3 DNA sequence: TGCAGTGCTATTTCCGACAGGGCTGAGCAGTTCTTC. Its protein product is CSAISDRAEQFF.

This clonotype has a count of ten or more. The chain joins TRBV2 to TRBJ1-2, with 9 bases lining up with TRBD1. The CDR3 runs to 12 residues. After removal of 8 bases from V and 7 bases from J, the junction contained 5 bases not matched to a gene. Germline lookup yields CDR1 SNHLY and CDR2 FYNNEI. The CDR3 spells CASGTGFSGYTF. For the CDR3, the DNA is TGTGCCAGCGGGACAGGGTTTTCTGGCTACACCTTC. Full variable domain (missing parts from reference TRBV2 and TRBJ1-2): EPEVTQTPSHQVTQMGQEVILRCVPISNHLYFYWYRQILGQKVEFLVSFYNNEISEKSEIFDDQFSVERPDGSNFTLKIRSTKLEDSAMYFCASGTGFSGYTFGSGTRLTVV.

CDR3: CAIRTSGQGYYGYTF. CDR3 sequence (DNA): TGTGCCATCAGGACTAGCGGACAGGGGTACTATGGCTACACCTTC. This sequence joins TRBV10-3 and TRBJ1-2, with 9 positions matching TRBD1. The CDR3 runs 15 residues. Trimming cost V 6 bases and J 3 bases; bases outside gene matches: 8. Per the germline V gene, CDR1 is ENHRY and CDR2 is SYGVKD.

The V and J genes are TRBV19 and TRBJ2-3; TRBD2 aligns across 7 bases. The CDR3 is made up of 13 amino acids. Germline CDR1 LNHDA, CDR2 SQIVND (reference sequence). V lost 1 base and J lost 5; bases outside the gene matches: 0. DNA of the CDR3: TGTGCCAGTAGTATAGGCGGGAGAGATACGCAGTATTTT. Amino acids: CASSIGGRDTQYF.

This clonotype was observed at least ten times. This rearrangement joins TRBV6-5 to TRBJ1-6, with D uncertain. The CDR3 loop spans 15 amino acids. Germline loops: CDR1 MNHEY, CDR2 SVGAGI. The V gene lost 6 bases and the J gene lost 10 bases, with 19 bases spanning the gap. The CDR3 DNA follows: TGTGCCAGCAGCGGCCGGGGAGGGTTCGGCTCACCCCTCCACTTT. Protein product: CASSGRGGFGSPLHF.

V and J are TRBV6-6 and TRBJ1-5; the D is unclear. This CDR3 region has 14 residues. Trimming removed 2 bases at V and 11 bases at J, with 16 bases between. The germline CDR1 and CDR2 sequences are MNHNY and SVGAGI (reference sequence). Written as DNA, the CDR3 is TGTGCCAGCAGTTACGAAGGGTTTGCGAGTGCCCAGCATTTT. As protein: CASSYEGFASAQHF.

This clonotype was seen a handful of times. The gene calls are TRBV4-3 and TRBJ1-4; TRBD1 aligns across 9 bases. After removal of 5 bases from V and 8 bases from J, the junction contained 12 bases not matched to a gene. CDR1 LGHNA and CDR2 YSLEER come from the germline V gene. The CDR3 has 16 amino acids. Here the CDR3 reads CASSLQPGQGGEKLFF. CDR3 bases: TGCGCCAGCAGCTTACAGCCGGGACAGGGAGGAGAAAAACTGTTTTTT.

Only one count was recorded for this clonotype. This may be a read error: a much more frequent sequence differs by one nucleotide. The rearrangement uses TRBV6-1 and TRBJ2-6, with D perhaps matching TRBD1 (6 bases). The CDR3 loop spans 14 amino acids. Trimming took off 8 bases at V and 3 bases at J, with 11 bases between the two ends. CDR1 is MNHNS, CDR2 SASEGT, per germline. The chain's CDR3 is CASGNRVGANVLTF. In DNA form, the CDR3 reads TGTGCCAGCGGGAACAGGGTTGGGGCCAACGTCCTGACTTTC.

The chain links TRBV9 to TRBJ2-3; no clear D. Germline CDR1 is SGDLS and CDR2 is YYNGEE. Trimming left V 0 bases short and J 0 bases short, with 8 bases between. The length of the CDR3 is 15 residues. The CDR3 region has the DNA TGTGCCAGCAGCGTAGACTCCTCTAGCACAGATACGCAGTATTTT. Its protein is CASSVDSSSTDTQYF.

The chain joins TRBV20-1 to TRBJ1-6, with TRBD1 as a possible D gene (6 bases). The CDR3 runs to 15 residues. Per germline, CDR1 DFQATT and CDR2 SNEGSKA (reference sequence). Trimming took off 5 bases at V and 10 bases at J, with 21 bases between the two ends. In DNA, the CDR3 is TGCAGTGCTGTTCTTAGCGGGAGGGGGGAGTCACCCCTCCACTTT. Protein: CSAVLSGRGESPLHF.

The V gene is TRBV5-1, the J gene TRBJ2-7; D is unresolved. CDR3 length equals 14 residues. Between the trimmed V and J ends, which lost 4 bases and 0 bases, there was a span of 11 bases. Germline CDR1 and CDR2: SGHRS and YFSETQ. The CDR3 DNA is TGCGCCAGCAGCGAGGTACCGAGCTCCTACGAGCAGTACTTC. This sequence encodes CASSEVPSSYEQYF.

In this sample, this clonotype turned up a few times. The chain recombines TRBV4-2 with TRBJ1-1; TRBD1 might be the D (5 bases). The CDR3 contains 16 residues. The germline CDR1 and CDR2 sequences are LGHNA and YNFKEQ. V lost 1 base and J lost 4, with 16 bases in between. The CDR3: CASSQGWDPGSTEAFF. Here the CDR3 DNA reads TGTGCCAGCAGCCAAGGGTGGGACCCAGGGAGCACTGAAGCTTTCTTT.

The chain is built from TRBV10-1 and TRBJ1-6, with unresolved D. V was clipped by 6 bases and J by 0 bases, with 9 bases between them. The CDR3 is 15 residues long. Looked up from germline, CDR1 is WNHNN and CDR2 is SYGVQD (reference sequence). The CDR3 DNA follows: TGCGCCAGCAGCCTCATATGCTCCTATAATTCACCCCTCCACTTT. This translates into CASSLICSYNSPLHF.

This clonotype was recorded many times. The V call is TRBV7-9, the J call TRBJ1-5; D uncertain. Germline V gene data show CDR1 as SEHNR and CDR2 as FQNEAQ (reference sequence). V was pared by 1 base and J by 9 bases, with 13 bases between. CDR3 length: 14 residues. The CDR3: CASSLDLLDPPQHF. The CDR3 nucleotides are TGTGCCAGCAGCTTAGACCTGCTTGATCCGCCCCAGCATTTT.

The chain carries TRBV2 and TRBJ1-2; D might be TRBD1 (6 bases). The V end lost 4 bases, the J end lost 5 bases, and 20 bases lay between the germline ends. CDR1 is SNHLY and CDR2 is FYNNEI in the germline V gene. This CDR3 region has 16 residues. The CDR3 sequence is CASSGAGASSNYGYTF. The CDR3 DNA sequence: TGTGCCAGCAGTGGGGCAGGGGCCTCCTCAAATTATGGCTACACCTTC.